This entry concerns a single TCR beta chain. This clonotype was detected a few times. The specificity of this receptor is unknown. No base quality values were provided; no much bigger clone lies one nucleotide off. The germline V gene specifies KGHSH as CDR1 and LQKENI as CDR2. V loses 3 bases, J loses 4 bases, and the germline ends lie 7 bases apart. Inclusive of the bounding cysteine and phenylalanine, the CDR3 is 14 residues long. Only CDR3 DNA is held: 42 bases, read in frame from base 1. A patient counted as having stable Graves' hyperthyroidism if no progression to ophthalmopathy occurred over 18 months of follow-up. The hyperthyroidism patients were between 18 and 65 years old and newly diagnosed, with a disease duration of less than 2 months. Any patient with an uncontrolled infection, another autoimmune disease, pregnancy or lactation was excluded. Diagnoses were based on clinical symptoms, serum thyroxine and TRAb, thyroid ultrasound and orbital computed tomography. PBMCs were isolated from about 10 ml of fresh peripheral blood by Ficoll-Paque density gradient centrifugation. Total RNA was extracted using Trizol reagent, and RNA quality was assessed on an Agilent 2100 Bioanalyzer.

This sample was included in a study of T cells in Graves' hyperthyroidism and ophthalmopathy (dated by TCRdb to between 2018 and 2021). With regard to the full study: Peripheral blood was collected at initial diagnosis, before any treatment. TCR V-J signatures able to tell the groups apart were searched for in a discovery cohort of 90 to 100 patients, of whom fewer than 45 had Graves' ophthalmopathy and some 60 had stable Graves' hyperthyroidism. Prospective prediction of ophthalmopathy was tested in an independent validation cohort of about 19 hyperthyroidism patients and 17 patients who later progressed to ophthalmopathy. The roughly 94 discovery patients were randomly split 7:3 into training and test sets. The study also compared thyroid tissue and blood T-cell repertoires from several Graves' hyperthyroidism patients. Following sampling, methimazole starting at 30 mg daily was given to hyperthyroidism patients, and high-dose intravenous methylprednisolone was given to ophthalmopathy patients. The paper describes TCR Vbeta CDR3 sequencing of 140 or so peripheral blood samples, made up of 43 ophthalmopathy patients, approximately 73 hyperthyroidism patients and some 17 progressor patients.

The TCR beta CDR3 regions were amplified from the RNA transcripts. A first-round RT-PCR of the TCR CDR3 used the HTBI primer set with the Qiagen OneStep RT-PCR kit. The libraries were constructed in a second round of multiplex PCR and then size-selected and purified. Paired-end sequencing of the libraries was performed with 100 bp reads on an Illumina HiSeq2000. The study's processing was this. SOAPnuke was used to process the raw data, throwing out any read that contained adapters or uncalled bases, had a mean Phred below 15, or lacked an exact constant-primer or identifier match. High-quality paired reads were merged with COPE v1.2.5, and unique nucleotide sequences were defined as clonotypes. MiTCR v1.1 was used to align clonotypes to the IMGT TRBV, TRBD and TRBJ reference segments. Analysis was restricted to V-J combinations with a frequency above 0.0001, which covered roughly 99% of repertoires. The TCS score was defined as the ratio of F50 (clonal expansion) to E x V (chaos), calculated using BLOSUM62-based TCRdist between CDR3 peptides within each V-J. Welch's t-statistics and random forest reduced around 550 V-J features to 10 to 15, which were used in a naive Bayes classifier (R e1071). The public sequencing data were trimmed at Q25 with fastp and processed into clonotypes with MiXCR by TCRdb, which kept only in-frame beta chains. Each CDR3 protein gets just one entry, which takes the most common genes and DNA from the rows behind it. These V and J calls rely on TCRdb rather than the paper's analysis. A total of roughly 300,000 distinct CDR3 sequences appear in this sample, 21% of them only once. 50% to 65% of the sample belongs to the ten largest clones.

Broad study findings and their caveats: Most expanded thyroid clonotypes (frequency above 0.001) were also detected in blood, a finding suggesting that blood repertoires may reflect thyroid immune responses. During validation, the model predicted progression to ophthalmopathy a median of approximately 7 months ahead of onset, with roughly 65% sensitivity and 72% to 80% specificity. In cross-validation, a model built on a 13 V-J signature told ophthalmopathy apart from stable hyperthyroidism with roughly 87% sensitivity and approximately 81% specificity, and in testing the same model reached 80%/75%. Sample size was not statistically predetermined, and blinding of investigators to group allocation was not performed.

The receptor chain draws on TRBV18 and TRBJ1-6; the D gene lacks a confident call. The sequenced material came from blood. This TCR was recovered from a woman in her forties or fifties with Graves' hyperthyroidism. Here is the DNA: TGTGCCAGCTCACCTTCCGAATATAATTCACCCCTCCACTTT. Its translation reads: CASSPSEYNSPLHF.